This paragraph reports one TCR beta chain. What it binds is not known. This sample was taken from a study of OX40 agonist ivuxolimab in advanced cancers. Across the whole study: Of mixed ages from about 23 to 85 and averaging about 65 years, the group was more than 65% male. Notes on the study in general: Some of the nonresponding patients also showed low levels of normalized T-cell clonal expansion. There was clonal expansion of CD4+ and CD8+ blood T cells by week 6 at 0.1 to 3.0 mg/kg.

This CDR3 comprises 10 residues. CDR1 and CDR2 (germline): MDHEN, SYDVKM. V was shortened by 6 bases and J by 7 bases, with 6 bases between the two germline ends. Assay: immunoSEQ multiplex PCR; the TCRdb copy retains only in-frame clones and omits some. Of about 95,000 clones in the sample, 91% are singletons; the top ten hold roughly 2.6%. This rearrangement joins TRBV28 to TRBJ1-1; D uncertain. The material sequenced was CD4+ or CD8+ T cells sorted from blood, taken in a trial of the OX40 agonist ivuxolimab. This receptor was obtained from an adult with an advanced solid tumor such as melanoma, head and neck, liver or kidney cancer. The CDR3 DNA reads TGTGCCAGCAGAAAGATTGAAGCTTTCTTT. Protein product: CASRKIEAFF.